This T cell receptor beta chain came from a study of blood T cell repertoires in COVID-19. In the study overall: The United States, Italy and Spain were the sources of the acute and convalescent COVID-19 samples. Nucleic acid was either cDNA or gDNA, and it came from T cells, B-cell-depleted T cells, or PBMCs.

This CDR3 is built from 14 residues. V lost 5 bases and J lost 6, with 15 bases in between. The germline V gene has CDR1 KGHDR and CDR2 SFDVKD. Original analysis: Reference gene primers were amplified, and this amplification served to estimate nucleated cell counts. Measured with immunoSEQ multiplex PCR; TCRdb has only the in-frame clones, and not every one. Clone size and V and J calls were adopted from that table, with D and trimming inferred from the DNA. The sample yields 240,000 or so clones, about four fifths seen once. The sample consisted of peripheral blood. The chain has TRBV24-1 and TRBJ1-2; TRBD1 might be the D (5 bases). The source of this sequence is a woman over 75 with acute or convalescent COVID-19. For the CDR3, the DNA is TGTGCCACCAGTGGCTCGGCAGGGTCTCATGGCTACACCTTC. Translated, it gives CATSGSAGSHGYTF.